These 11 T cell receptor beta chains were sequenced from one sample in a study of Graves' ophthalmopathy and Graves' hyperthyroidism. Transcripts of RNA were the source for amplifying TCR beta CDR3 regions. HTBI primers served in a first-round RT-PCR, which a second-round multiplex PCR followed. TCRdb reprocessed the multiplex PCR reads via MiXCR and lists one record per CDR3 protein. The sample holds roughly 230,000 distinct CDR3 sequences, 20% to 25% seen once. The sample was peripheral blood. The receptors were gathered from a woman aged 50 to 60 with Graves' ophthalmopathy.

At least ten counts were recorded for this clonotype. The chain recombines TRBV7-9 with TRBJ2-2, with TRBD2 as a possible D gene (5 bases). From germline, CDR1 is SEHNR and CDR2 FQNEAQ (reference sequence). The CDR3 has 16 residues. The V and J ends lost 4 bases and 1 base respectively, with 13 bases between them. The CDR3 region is CASSSLALGNTGELFF. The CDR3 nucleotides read TGTGCCAGCAGCTCTCTAGCTTTGGGGAACACCGGGGAGCTGTTTTTT.

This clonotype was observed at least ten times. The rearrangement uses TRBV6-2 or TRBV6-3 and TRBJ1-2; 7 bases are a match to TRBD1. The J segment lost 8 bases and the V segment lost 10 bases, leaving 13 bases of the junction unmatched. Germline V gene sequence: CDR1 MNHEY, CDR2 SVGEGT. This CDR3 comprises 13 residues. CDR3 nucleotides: TGTGCCACGGCCTTAACAGGGGCGAGGGGCTACACCTTC. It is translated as CATALTGARGYTF.

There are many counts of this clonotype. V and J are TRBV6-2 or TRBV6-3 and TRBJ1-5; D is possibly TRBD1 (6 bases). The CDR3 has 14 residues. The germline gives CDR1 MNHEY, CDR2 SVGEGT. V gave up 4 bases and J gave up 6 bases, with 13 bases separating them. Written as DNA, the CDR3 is TGTGCCAGCAGTTTGGGGGCTTTCGGTCAGCCCCAGCATTTT. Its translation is CASSLGAFGQPQHF.

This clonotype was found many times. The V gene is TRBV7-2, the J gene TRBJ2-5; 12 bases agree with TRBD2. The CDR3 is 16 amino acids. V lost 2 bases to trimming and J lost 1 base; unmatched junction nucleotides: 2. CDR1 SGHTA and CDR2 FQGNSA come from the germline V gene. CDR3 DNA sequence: TGTGCCAGCAGCTTACTACTAGCGGGAGGCCAAGAGACCCAGTACTTC. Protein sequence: CASSLLLAGGQETQYF.

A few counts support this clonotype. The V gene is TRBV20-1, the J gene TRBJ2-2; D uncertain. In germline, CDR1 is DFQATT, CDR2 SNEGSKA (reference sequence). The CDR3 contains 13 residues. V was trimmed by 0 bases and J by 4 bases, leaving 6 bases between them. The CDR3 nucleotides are TGCAGTGCTAGAGATCGCACCACCGGGGAGCTGTTTTTT. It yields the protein CSARDRTTGELFF.

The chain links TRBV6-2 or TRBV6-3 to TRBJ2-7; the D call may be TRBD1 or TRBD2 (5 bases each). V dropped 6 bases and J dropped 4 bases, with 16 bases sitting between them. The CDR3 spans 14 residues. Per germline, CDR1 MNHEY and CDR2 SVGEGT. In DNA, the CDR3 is TGTGCCAGCAGCTACGGGTGGGGGAAATACGAGCAGTACTTC. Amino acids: CASSYGWGKYEQYF.

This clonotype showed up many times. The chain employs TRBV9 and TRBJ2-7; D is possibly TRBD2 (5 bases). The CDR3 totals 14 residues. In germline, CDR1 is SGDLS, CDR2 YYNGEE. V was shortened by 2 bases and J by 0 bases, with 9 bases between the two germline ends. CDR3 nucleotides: TGTGCCAGCAGCGTTCCGGGGAGCTCCTACGAGCAGTACTTC. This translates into CASSVPGSSYEQYF.

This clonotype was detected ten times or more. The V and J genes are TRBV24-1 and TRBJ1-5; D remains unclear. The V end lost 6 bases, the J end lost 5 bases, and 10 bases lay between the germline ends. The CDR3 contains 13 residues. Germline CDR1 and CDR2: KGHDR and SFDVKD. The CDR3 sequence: CATSSDGYQPQHF. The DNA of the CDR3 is TGTGCCACCAGTTCGGACGGATATCAGCCCCAGCATTTT.

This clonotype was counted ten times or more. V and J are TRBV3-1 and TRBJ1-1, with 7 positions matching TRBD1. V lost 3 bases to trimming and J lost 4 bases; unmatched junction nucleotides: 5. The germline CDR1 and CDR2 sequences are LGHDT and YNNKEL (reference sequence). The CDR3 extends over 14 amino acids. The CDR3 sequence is CASSQTGRGTEAFF. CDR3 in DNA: TGTGCCAGCAGCCAGACAGGGCGGGGCACTGAAGCTTTCTTT.

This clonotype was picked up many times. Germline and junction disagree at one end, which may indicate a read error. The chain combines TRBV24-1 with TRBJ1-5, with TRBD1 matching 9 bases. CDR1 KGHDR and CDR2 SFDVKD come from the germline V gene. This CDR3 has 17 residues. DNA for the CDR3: TGTGCCGCCAGTGATACCCGACAGGGGGGAAGCAATCAGCCCCAGCATTTT. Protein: CAASDTRQGGSNQPQHF.

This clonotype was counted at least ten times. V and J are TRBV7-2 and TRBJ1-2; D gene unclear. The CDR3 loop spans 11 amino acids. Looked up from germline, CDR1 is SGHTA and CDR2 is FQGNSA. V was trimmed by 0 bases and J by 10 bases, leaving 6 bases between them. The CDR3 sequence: CASSLAGAYTF. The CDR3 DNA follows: TGTGCCAGCAGCTTAGCAGGAGCCTACACCTTC.